The clone carrying this T cell receptor (beta chain) was detected a few times. This entry belongs to a study of T-cell reconstitution after alpha-beta-depleted transplantation in children. Unique molecular identifiers were incorporated into the prepared TCRbeta library. TCRdb reanalysed the PCR reads using MiXCR and keeps one entry per CDR3 protein. The data show around 700,000 distinct CDR3 sequences, 10% to 15% seen once. Germline CDR1 MGHRA, CDR2 YSYEKL. The CDR3 has 13 residues. Trimming shortened V by 1 base and J by 9 bases, and 10 bases separated the two germline ends. This sequence joins TRBV4-1 and TRBJ2-1; no definite D call. The material was PBMCs, obtained before TCRalphabeta/CD19-depleted stem cell transplant. This clonotype was sampled from a girl under 10 years old with congenital amegakaryocytic thrombocytopenia, due to receive a stem cell transplant. CDR3 coding DNA: TGCGCCAGCAGCCAAGCGTTTTGGGTTGAGCAGTTCTTC. Its translation: CASSQAFWVEQFF.